A single sample is the source of the 24 T cell receptor beta chains below, sequenced in a study of long-term antiretroviral therapy in people with HIV. With survey level as its setting, the immunoSEQ assay was v3.0. Only in-frame clones appear in the TCRdb table, and some are missing; sequencing was by immunoSEQ multiplex PCR. This sample has roughly 39,000 clones, with 75% to 90% found just once. The sequences come from unsorted PBMCs, collected just before starting antiretroviral therapy. These receptors all stem from a woman between 18 and 29 years old with HIV.

The chain links TRBV7-2 to TRBJ2-5, with 8 bases fitting TRBD2. This CDR3 has 17 amino acids. J was trimmed by 4 bases and V by 2 bases; bases with no gene match: 12. Germline values: CDR1 SGHTA, CDR2 FQGNSA. CDR3 loop: CASSLFGVAGGAETQYF. CDR3 bases: TGTGCCAGCAGCTTATTTGGGGTGGCGGGAGGTGCAGAGACCCAGTACTTC.

The chain combines TRBV18 with TRBJ2-7, with D unresolved. The CDR3 totals 14 residues. The germline V gene has CDR1 KGHSH and CDR2 LQKENI. Trimming removed 6 bases from V and 2 bases from J, with 14 bases in between. The CDR3 protein is CASSLVWDAYEQYF. The CDR3 DNA is TGTGCCAGCTCGTTGGTGTGGGATGCCTACGAGCAGTACTTC.

The chain uses TRBV7-9 and TRBJ2-1; D gene unclear. Germline CDR1 is SEHNR and CDR2 is FQNEAQ (reference sequence). This CDR3 has 14 amino acids. Deletions cut 1 base from V and 6 bases from J, with 10 bases between. CDR3 DNA: TGTGCCAGCAGCTTAGGGTCCTATCCCAATGAGCAGTTCTTC. As protein: CASSLGSYPNEQFF.

This clone was observed a single time. The chain combines TRBV10-2 with TRBJ2-1; possible D gene TRBD2, 7 bases. V lost 4 bases, J lost 0 bases, and 13 bases lay in between. This CDR3 has 16 residues. The germline V gene encodes CDR1 WSHSY and CDR2 SAAADI. The CDR3 DNA follows: TGCGCCAGCAGTGGGGGGCGGGAGAGCTCCTACAATGAGCAGTTCTTC. It encodes CASSGGRESSYNEQFF.

The CDR3 reads CASSFAGGSPYEQYF. The CDR3 DNA is TGTGCCAGCAGCTTCGCGGGAGGTTCACCCTACGAGCAGTACTTC. The chain recombines TRBV5-6 with TRBJ2-7, with 8 nucleotides matching TRBD2. The CDR3 is made up of 15 amino acids. Looked up from germline, CDR1 is SGHDT and CDR2 is YYEEEE. The V segment lost 2 bases and the J segment 2 bases; nucleotides outside the gene matches: 6. The full variable domain, completed using reference TRBV5-6 and TRBJ2-7, is DAGVTQSPTHLIKTRGQQVTLRCSPKSGHDTVSWYQQALGQGPQFIFQYYEEEERQRGNFPDRFSGHQFPNYSSELNVNALLLGDSALYLCASSFAGGSPYEQYFGPGTRLTVT.

The chain combines TRBV9 with TRBJ2-2, with D maybe TRBD2 (5 bases). The V gene's germline CDR1 is SGDLS and CDR2 YYNGEE. The V end was cut by 2 bases, the J end by 5 bases, with 13 bases between. The CDR3 length is 15 residues. The DNA for the CDR3 is TGTGCCAGCAGCGTGGAGAGGGAAGGGACCGGGGAGCTGTTTTTT. Translating gives CASSVEREGTGELFF.

The genes are TRBV19 and TRBJ1-1; tentatively, D is TRBD1 (5 bases). The CDR3 has 15 residues. Trimming took 1 base from V and 4 from J, leaving 13 bases between them. Per germline, CDR1 LNHDA and CDR2 SQIVND (reference sequence). The CDR3 bases are TGTGCCAGTAGTATAGCGTTGTTGGGGGGCACTGAAGCTTTCTTT. Translated, it gives CASSIALLGGTEAFF.

This chain connects TRBV6-4 to TRBJ2-6; D not resolved. The CDR3 has 14 residues. From germline, CDR1 is MRHNA and CDR2 SNTAGT. V was trimmed by 3 bases and J by 1 base, leaving 4 bases between them. The DNA for the CDR3 is TGTGCCAGCAGTGAAATGTCTGGGGCCAACGTCCTGACTTTC. Encoded protein: CASSEMSGANVLTF.

The chain uses TRBV27 and TRBJ1-1; D not resolved. The CDR3 runs 14 residues. V lost 0 bases and J 7 bases, leaving 12 bases between the germline ends. Germline loops: CDR1 MNHEY, CDR2 SMNVEV (reference sequence). In DNA form, the CDR3 reads TGTGCCAGCAGTTTATCGGTACAGTATAATGAAGCTTTCTTT. Its translation is CASSLSVQYNEAFF.

This clone was detected once. The chain uses TRBV2 and TRBJ1-1; no clear D gene. V gave up 7 bases and J gave up 1 base, with 16 bases separating them. The germline CDR1 and CDR2 sequences are SNHLY and FYNNEI. The CDR3 runs 15 residues. The CDR3 nucleotides read TGTGCCAGCATCGGGCGGCGTGTGGCGAACACTGAAGCTTTCTTT. Protein product: CASIGRRVANTEAFF.

This clone was counted between two and nine times. The chain employs TRBV15 and TRBJ2-3; D gene unclear. This CDR3 spans 13 amino acids. V was shortened by 5 bases and J by 0 bases, with 6 bases between the two germline ends. The V gene's germline CDR1 is LNHNV and CDR2 YYDKDF (reference sequence). CDR3 DNA: TGTGCCACCAGCGAGACTAGCACAGATACGCAGTATTTT. Residues: CATSETSTDTQYF.

The J gene is TRBJ1-1, the V gene TRBV6-5, with D perhaps TRBD1 (5 bases). This CDR3 has 14 residues. V lost 5 bases, J lost 6 bases, and 16 bases lay in between. In germline, CDR1 is MNHEY, CDR2 SVGAGI. The CDR3 DNA is TGTGCCAGCAGTCCAATTGAGGGGATCGCTGAAGCTTTCTTT. As protein: CASSPIEGIAEAFF.

J is TRBJ2-7 and V is TRBV5-1; D is undetermined. With 3 bases removed from V and 2 bases from J, the gap between germline ends came to 3 bases. The germline gives CDR1 SGHRS, CDR2 YFSETQ. The CDR3 spans 11 residues. CDR3 sequence reads: CASSSPYEQYF. In nucleotides, the CDR3 is TGCGCCAGCAGCTCCCCCTACGAGCAGTACTTC.

J is TRBJ1-5 and V is TRBV9; no clear D. Trimming cost V 0 bases and J 3 bases, with 10 bases left between them. This CDR3 spans 15 amino acids. From germline, CDR1 is SGDLS and CDR2 YYNGEE. CDR3 nucleotides: TGTGCCAGCAGCGTAGGAGGGCAAGCCAATCAGCCCCAGCATTTT. This encodes CASSVGGQANQPQHF.

This rearrangement joins TRBV21-1 to TRBJ1-5; TRBD1, the D gene given by the table, was not confirmed from the DNA. TRBV21-1 corresponds to a pseudogene. The length of the CDR3 is 19 residues. DNA for the CDR3: TGTGCCAGCAGCGTTAAGAAACTTAGAGACAGGGTATTGAATCAGCCCCAGCATTTT. As protein: CASSVKKLRDRVLNQPQHF.

This clone was detected only once. V is TRBV11-2 and J is TRBJ2-7; 11 bases agree with TRBD2. Germline values: CDR1 SGHAT, CDR2 FQNNGV. The CDR3 has 19 amino acids. V lost 0 bases, J lost 1 base, and 11 bases stayed unmatched. DNA for the CDR3: TGTGCCAGCAGCTTAGACGGATCAGGGGGACTAGCGGCGTCCTACGAGCAGTACTTC. The encoded protein is CASSLDGSGGLAASYEQYF.

V gene TRBV7-9 combines with J gene TRBJ2-1, with D possibly being TRBD1 (5 bases). The CDR3 contains 15 residues. The V and J ends lost 4 bases and 6 bases respectively, with 16 bases between them. Germline CDR1 SEHNR, CDR2 FQNEAQ (reference sequence). The CDR3 DNA sequence: TGTGCCAGCAGCTCGCCCCTAGGCAGGGTCAATGAGCAGTTCTTC. This codes for CASSSPLGRVNEQFF.

CDR3 loop: CASSPDRTDTQYF. The CDR3 coding sequence is TGTGCCAGCTCACCGGACCGAACAGATACGCAGTATTTT. This chain links TRBV18 with TRBJ2-3; D ambiguous. In germline, CDR1 is KGHSH, CDR2 LQKENI. V shed 3 bases and J shed 3 bases, with 7 bases lying between them. CDR3 length equals 13 residues.

This chain links TRBV6-4 with TRBJ2-3; D gene uncertain. With 0 bases removed from V and 4 bases from J, the gap between germline ends came to 8 bases. The CDR3 consists of 14 residues. CDR1 and CDR2 (germline): MRHNA, SNTAGT. The CDR3 region has the DNA TGTGCCAGCAGTGACTCTGGCGGCGCAGATACGCAGTATTTT. Its protein product is CASSDSGGADTQYF.

This clone was seen just once. The chain joins TRBV11-2 to TRBJ1-3; no clear D gene. CDR3 length equals 14 residues. Germline lookup yields CDR1 SGHAT and CDR2 FQNNGV. V was shortened by 5 bases and J by 0 bases, with 8 bases between the two germline ends. Written as DNA, the CDR3 is TGTGCCAGCAGCCACACGGGCTCTGGAAACACCATATATTTT. It encodes CASSHTGSGNTIYF.

The gene calls are TRBV5-8 and TRBJ2-7; D is possibly TRBD2 (5 bases). V dropped 4 bases and J dropped 7 bases, with 12 bases sitting between them. The CDR3 loop spans 12 amino acids. Germline V gene data show CDR1 as SGHTS and CDR2 as YDEGEE. Here the CDR3 DNA reads TGTGCCAGCAGCAAACGGACTCCTGAGCAGTACTTC. Protein sequence: CASSKRTPEQYF. Full variable domain (outside the CDR3, taken from reference TRBV5-8 and TRBJ2-7): EAGVTQSPTHLIKTRGQQATLRCSPISGHTSVYWYQQALGLGLQFLLWYDEGEERNRGNFPPRFSGRQFPNYSSELNVNALELEDSALYLCASSKRTPEQYFGPGTRLTVT.

The chain couples TRBV5-1 to TRBJ2-7; 10 bases align to TRBD1. Per germline, CDR1 SGHRS and CDR2 YFSETQ. V shed 4 bases and J 4 bases; nucleotides not matched to a gene: 8. The CDR3 totals 15 residues. Here the CDR3 DNA reads TGCGCCAGCAGCGGTGGCGGGACAGGGGTTTACGAGCAGTACTTC. It translates to CASSGGGTGVYEQYF.

This sequence joins TRBV5-1 and TRBJ2-1; 11 bases match TRBD2. The junction had 0 bases not matched to a gene; V was cut back by 1 base and J by 3 bases. CDR1 is SGHRS and CDR2 is YFSETQ in the germline V gene. The CDR3 sequence is 15 residues long. CDR3 nucleotide sequence: TGCGCCAGCAGCTTGACTAGCGGGAGCTACAATGAGCAGTTCTTC. This gives the protein CASSLTSGSYNEQFF.

The rearrangement uses TRBV7-9 and TRBJ2-2, with 8 bases matching TRBD2. CDR3 length: 16 amino acids. Germline assignment: CDR1 SEHNR and CDR2 FQNEAQ (reference sequence). The V gene end was trimmed by 5 bases and the J gene end by 1 base; junction bases not matched to a gene: 6. CDR3: CASSVQTSVNTGELFF. Written as DNA, the CDR3 is TGTGCCAGCAGCGTACAGACTAGCGTGAACACCGGGGAGCTGTTTTTT.